The 20 T cell receptor beta chains reported below all come from one sample, sequenced in a study of T cells in Graves' hyperthyroidism and ophthalmopathy. The CDR3 regions of TCR beta were amplified from RNA transcripts. Researchers ran a first-round RT-PCR on the TCR CDR3 using the HTBI primer set. TCRdb re-derived calls from the multiplex PCR reads in MiXCR, one entry per CDR3 protein. The table records 330,000 or so distinct CDR3 sequences, roughly a fifth of them present only once. Material for sequencing was blood. The receptors stem from a man aged 50 to 60 with Graves' ophthalmopathy.

The chain carries TRBV4-1 and TRBJ2-7, with 8 bases that match TRBD2. V was pared by 1 base and J by 3 bases, with 5 bases of the junction left unmatched. The CDR3 has 15 amino acids. The germline V gene encodes CDR1 MGHRA and CDR2 YSYEKL. The chain's CDR3 is CASSQAISGNYEQYF. The CDR3 DNA follows: TGCGCCAGCAGCCAAGCTATTAGCGGGAACTACGAGCAGTACTTC.

V gene TRBV20-1 combines with J gene TRBJ2-2; no clear D gene. CDR3 length: 17 residues. V dropped 0 bases and J dropped 1 base, with 15 bases sitting between them. Per the germline V gene, CDR1 is DFQATT and CDR2 is SNEGSKA (reference sequence). The CDR3 DNA follows: TGCAGTGCTAGAGATCTAACCAACAGCAAGAACACCGGGGAGCTGTTTTTT. Translated, it gives CSARDLTNSKNTGELFF.

This chain uses TRBV18 with TRBJ2-3, with D perhaps TRBD1 (5 bases). The V and J ends lost 4 bases and 1 base respectively, with 9 bases between them. The CDR3 runs to 14 residues. In germline, CDR1 is KGHSH, CDR2 LQKENI. The CDR3 DNA follows: TGTGCCAGCTCACGAATGACAGGCACAGATACGCAGTATTTT. Translated, it gives CASSRMTGTDTQYF.

This clonotype was seen a few times. V is TRBV27 and J is TRBJ1-5; perhaps TRBD1 as D (6 bases). Germline V gives CDR1 MNHEY, CDR2 SMNVEV (reference sequence). The germline V and J ends were trimmed by 6 bases and 5 bases, with 14 bases remaining between them. The CDR3 spans 14 residues. The CDR3 nucleotides are TGTGCCAGCAGACATCGGGACATTTATCAGCCCCAGCATTTT. Translating it yields CASRHRDIYQPQHF.

This clonotype was observed a handful of times. V and J are TRBV4-1 and TRBJ2-7, with 9 bases fitting TRBD1. Germline loops: CDR1 MGHRA, CDR2 YSYEKL. V was clipped by 0 bases and J by 6 bases; unmatched bases: 6. This CDR3 spans 15 amino acids. CDR3 amino acids: CASSQEGDRASEQYF. The CDR3 bases are TGCGCCAGCAGCCAAGAGGGGGACAGGGCGTCCGAGCAGTACTTC.

The chain's CDR3 is CASSAGKGQPQHF. The CDR3 region has the DNA TGTGCCAGCAGTGCAGGGAAAGGTCAGCCCCAGCATTTT. V is TRBV25-1 and J is TRBJ1-5, with a weak D call TRBD1 (5 bases). Trimming pared 4 bases from V and 6 bases from J, leaving 10 bases between. This CDR3 has 13 residues. CDR1 and CDR2 from the germline V gene are MGHDK and SYGVNS.

This clonotype was recorded many times. V usage is TRBV3-1 and J usage is TRBJ2-1; TRBD1 matches at 8 bases. The junction had 10 bases not matched to a gene; V was cut back by 4 bases and J by 8 bases. This CDR3 is built from 15 residues. Germline loops: CDR1 LGHDT, CDR2 YNNKEL (reference sequence). For the CDR3, the DNA is TGTGCCAGCAGCCGCAGGGGGCCACTAAACGATGAGCAGTTCTTC. It yields the protein CASSRRGPLNDEQFF.

The chain uses TRBV5-1 and TRBJ1-1, with D maybe TRBD1 (6 bases). The CDR3 has 14 residues. Looked up from germline, CDR1 is SGHRS and CDR2 is YFSETQ. The V end lost 0 bases, the J end lost 7 bases, and 13 bases lay between the germline ends. For the CDR3, the DNA is TGCGCCAGCAGCTTGGCCGATGAGGGGGGTGAAGCTTTCTTT. Translated: CASSLADEGGEAFF.

In its sample, this clonotype was seen many times. The rearrangement joins TRBV27 to TRBJ2-3, with 7 bases that match TRBD1. J lost 0 bases, V lost 5 bases, and 8 bases had no gene match. Germline CDR1 is MNHEY and CDR2 is SMNVEV (reference sequence). The CDR3 spans 16 residues. CDR3 coding DNA: TGTGCCAGCAGTCCGATGACAGGGTTTAGCACAGATACGCAGTATTTT. It translates to CASSPMTGFSTDTQYF.

This clonotype has just a few counts. The rearrangement links TRBV7-9 to TRBJ2-1; TRBD2 matches at 7 bases. Germline lookup yields CDR1 SEHNR and CDR2 FQNEAQ (reference sequence). CDR3 length: 13 amino acids. V gave up 9 bases and J gave up 5 bases; unmatched junction bases: 7. This CDR3 is CARALSGNNEQFF. CDR3 nucleotides: TGTGCCAGAGCATTAAGCGGGAACAATGAGCAGTTCTTC.

This clonotype was observed many times. The chain employs TRBV7-8 and TRBJ2-3, with TRBD2 matching 7 bases. The CDR3 is 15 residues long. The germline V gene encodes CDR1 SGHVS and CDR2 FQNEAQ. The trim removed 5 bases at V and 2 bases at J, leaving 7 bases unmatched. The CDR3 DNA reads as TGTGCCAGCAGCCCGGGACTACCCTTCACAGATACGCAGTATTTT. Translating gives CASSPGLPFTDTQYF. Using reference TRBV7-8 and TRBJ2-3 for the parts outside the CDR3, the full variable domain is GAGVSQSPRYKVAKRGQDVALRCDPISGHVSLFWYQQALGQGPEFLTYFQNEAQLDKSGLPSDRFFAERPEGSVSTLKIQRTQQEDSAVYLCASSPGLPFTDTQYFGPGTRLTVL.

This rearrangement joins TRBV19 to TRBJ1-5, with unresolved D. CDR3 length: 15 residues. The ends were cut back, 8 bases at V and 1 base at J, with 15 bases in the middle. Germline lookup yields CDR1 LNHDA and CDR2 SQIVND (reference sequence). In DNA, the CDR3 is TGTGCCAGTTCTTACTCGGGTCGAAGCAATCAGCCCCAGCATTTT. As protein: CASSYSGRSNQPQHF. Based on the CDR3 plus reference TRBV19 and TRBJ1-5, the full variable domain is DGGITQSPKYLFRKEGQNVTLSCEQNLNHDAMYWYRQDPGQGLRLIYYSQIVNDFQKGDIAEGYSVSREKKESFPLTVTSAQKNPTAFYLCASSYSGRSNQPQHFGDGTRLSIL.

The chain couples TRBV5-6 to TRBJ2-5; 9 bases line up with TRBD2. The CDR3 spans 16 residues. V lost 6 bases to trimming and J lost 3 bases; unmatched junction nucleotides: 12. Per germline, CDR1 SGHDT and CDR2 YYEEEE. The CDR3 nucleotides read TGTGCCAGCACCCTGGCGGGCGGGAGGGCCAAAGAGACCCAGTACTTC. Its translation: CASTLAGGRAKETQYF. Filled out from reference TRBV5-6 and TRBJ2-5, the complete variable domain reads DAGVTQSPTHLIKTRGQQVTLRCSPKSGHDTVSWYQQALGQGPQFIFQYYEEEERQRGNFPDRFSGHQFPNYSSELNVNALLLGDSALYLCASTLAGGRAKETQYFGPGTRLLVL.

This clonotype was seen repeatedly, ten times or more. The genes are TRBV20-1 and TRBJ2-7, with 8 bases lining up with TRBD2. CDR1 DFQATT and CDR2 SNEGSKA come from the germline V gene (reference sequence). V shed 5 bases and J 2 bases; nucleotides not matched to a gene: 8. This CDR3 region has 14 residues. CDR3 in amino acids: CSASLLAGPYEQYF. DNA of the CDR3: TGCAGTGCTTCCCTCCTAGCGGGTCCCTACGAGCAGTACTTC.

The chain recombines TRBV5-8 with TRBJ1-2; D not resolved. Between the trimmed V and J ends, which lost 2 bases and 5 bases, there was a span of 13 bases. The germline CDR1 and CDR2 sequences are SGHTS and YDEGEE. The CDR3 length is 14 residues. CDR3 in amino acids: CASSFPGLDYGYTF. Written as DNA, the CDR3 is TGTGCCAGCAGCTTTCCTGGACTTGATTATGGCTACACCTTC.

This clonotype was detected ten times or more. CDR3 sequence reads: CASRSKGLAGDEQFF. Here the CDR3 DNA reads TGTGCCAGCAGATCTAAGGGACTAGCGGGAGATGAGCAGTTCTTC. The chain carries TRBV11-2 and TRBJ2-1, with 14 bases lining up with TRBD2. Trimming took 6 bases from V and 8 from J; bases not matched to a gene: 6. The CDR3 runs to 15 residues. The germline CDR1 and CDR2 sequences are SGHAT and FQNNGV.

This clonotype occurred many times. The J gene is TRBJ2-1, the V gene TRBV28, with D hard to call. This CDR3 region has 12 residues. Germline-derived CDR1 and CDR2 are MDHEN and SYDVKM. V was trimmed by 5 bases and J by 8 bases, leaving 10 bases between them. CDR3 sequence: CASSPQVYEQFF. The CDR3 nucleotides read TGTGCCAGCAGTCCCCAGGTCTATGAGCAGTTCTTC.

This clonotype was counted at least ten times. The chain carries TRBV27 and TRBJ2-5; possibly TRBD1 for D (7 bases). V shed 8 bases and J shed 5 bases, with 21 bases lying between them. Looked up from germline, CDR1 is MNHEY and CDR2 is SMNVEV (reference sequence). This CDR3 comprises 15 residues. This CDR3 reads CASSRGRGNDETQYF. CDR3 DNA: TGTGCCAGCTCGAGGGGGCGCGGGAATGATGAGACCCAGTACTTC.

In its sample, this clonotype was seen a few times. V is TRBV9 and J is TRBJ1-2; 7 positions agree with TRBD1. This CDR3 is 14 amino acids long. With 3 bases clipped from V and 3 bases from J, the junction kept 5 bases outside the gene matches. Germline V gene lookup returns CDR1 SGDLS and CDR2 YYNGEE. CDR3 DNA: TGTGCCAGCAGCGCGACAGGGATCGACTATGGCTACACCTTC. As protein: CASSATGIDYGYTF.

This clonotype was observed a few times. This rearrangement joins TRBV2 to TRBJ1-2, with D possibly TRBD1 on 5 matching bases. This CDR3 spans 16 amino acids. Trimming cost V 1 base and J 1 base, with 13 bases left between them. CDR1 and CDR2 (germline): SNHLY, FYNNEI. CDR3 bases: TGTGCCAGCAGTGAAGGGGCAAGGGGAGATAACTATGGCTACACCTTC. It specifies CASSEGARGDNYGYTF.